The sequence of this TCR beta chain was determined in a study of Graves' ophthalmopathy and Graves' hyperthyroidism. Turning to the study itself: Peripheral blood (taken before any treatment) was collected at initial diagnosis. Study observations and caveats: From stable hyperthyroidism, ophthalmopathy was separated by a 13-signature model with about 88% sensitivity and 75% to 84% specificity.

Excluded: other autoimmune disease, uncontrolled infection, pregnancy or lactation. Clinical symptoms, serum thyroxine, TRAb, thyroid ultrasound and orbital computed tomography formed the basis of diagnosis. RNA transcripts served as template for amplifying TCR beta CDR3 sequences. First-round RT-PCR used HTBI primers; second-round multiplex PCR followed. TCRdb reprocessed the multiplex PCR reads via MiXCR and lists one record per CDR3 protein. The top ten clones hold 44% of a sample with some 750,000 distinct CDR3 sequences, approximately 40% of them seen once. Comments on this clonotype: The antigen remains undetermined.

CDR1 and CDR2 from the germline V gene are LNHDA and SQIVND (reference sequence). V was cut by 4 bases and J by 4 bases, with 17 bases left in between. CDR3 size: 16 residues. This sequence was found in an adult man with Graves' ophthalmopathy. The material sequenced was peripheral blood. The J gene is TRBJ1-5, the V gene TRBV19; perhaps TRBD1 as D (6 bases). CDR3 DNA: TGTGCCAGTAGTACCCGACAGGATTTGAGGAATCAGCCCCAGCATTTT. It yields the protein CASSTRQDLRNQPQHF.